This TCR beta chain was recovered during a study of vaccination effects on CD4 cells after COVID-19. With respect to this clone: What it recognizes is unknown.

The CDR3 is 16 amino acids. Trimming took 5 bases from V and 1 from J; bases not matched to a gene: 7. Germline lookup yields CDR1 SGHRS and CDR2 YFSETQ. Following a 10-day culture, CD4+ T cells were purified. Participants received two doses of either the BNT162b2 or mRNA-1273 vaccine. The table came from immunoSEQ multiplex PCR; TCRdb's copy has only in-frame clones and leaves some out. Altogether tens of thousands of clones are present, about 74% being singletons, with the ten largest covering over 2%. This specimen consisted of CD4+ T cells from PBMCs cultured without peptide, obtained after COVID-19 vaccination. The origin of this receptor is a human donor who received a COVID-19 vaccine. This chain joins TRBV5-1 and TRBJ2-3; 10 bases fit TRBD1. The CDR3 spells CASRRAGTGGTDTQYF. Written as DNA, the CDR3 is TGCGCCAGCAGGAGGGCCGGGACAGGGGGCACAGATACGCAGTATTTT.